This T cell receptor (beta chain) was observed in a study of a mutant IDH1 vaccine in newly diagnosed glioma. The wider study: The treated group averaged approximately 42 years old and was about 60% male, about 38% female.

Only in-frame clones appear in the TCRdb table, and some are missing; sequencing was by immunoSEQ multiplex PCR. The table has 56,000 or so clones, approximately 71% seen once. Comments on this clone: Its antigen remains unknown.

Time point reported: week 47, end of study. Each dose of the vaccine consisted of 300 ug of mutant IDH1 20-mer peptide, with topical imiquimod. This TCR came from a middle-aged man with glioma. The sequenced sample was PBMCs, obtained from a glioma patient whose treatment included an IDH1 peptide vaccine.

The CDR3 sequence: CASSPGGWSEAFF. CDR3 sequence (DNA): TGTGCCAGCAGTCCAGGGGGCTGGTCGGAAGCTTTCTTT. The J gene is TRBJ1-1, the V gene TRBV6-5; TRBD1 matches at 8 bases. CDR3 length: 13 residues. Looked up from germline, CDR1 is MNHEY and CDR2 is SVGAGI. The J segment lost 8 bases and the V segment lost 5 bases, leaving 7 bases of the junction unmatched.